The TCR beta chain under discussion was sequenced for a study of blood T cell repertoires in COVID-19. The overall study: COVID-19 samples, acute and convalescent, were from the United States, Italy and Spain. The analysed material was cDNA or gDNA that came from T cells, B-cell-depleted T cells, or PBMCs.

Some clones are missing from TCRdb's copy, which holds only in-frame ones; the method was immunoSEQ multiplex PCR. This sample yields around 65,000 clones, of which around four fifths are seen a single time; 5% to 5.5% belongs to the top ten. The TCR sequence derives from a man aged 65 to 79 with acute or convalescent COVID-19. The sample consisted of peripheral blood.

The CDR3 here is CASSLSRLAGGVGTQYF. CDR3 bases: TGTGCCAGCAGTTTATCCCGACTAGCGGGGGGGGTTGGGACCCAGTACTTC. The chain uses TRBV28 and TRBJ2-5; the match to TRBD2 covers 14 bases. The junction had 8 bases not matched to a gene; V was cut back by 1 base and J by 7 bases. The CDR3 loop spans 17 amino acids. The germline V gene encodes CDR1 MDHEN and CDR2 SYDVKM.